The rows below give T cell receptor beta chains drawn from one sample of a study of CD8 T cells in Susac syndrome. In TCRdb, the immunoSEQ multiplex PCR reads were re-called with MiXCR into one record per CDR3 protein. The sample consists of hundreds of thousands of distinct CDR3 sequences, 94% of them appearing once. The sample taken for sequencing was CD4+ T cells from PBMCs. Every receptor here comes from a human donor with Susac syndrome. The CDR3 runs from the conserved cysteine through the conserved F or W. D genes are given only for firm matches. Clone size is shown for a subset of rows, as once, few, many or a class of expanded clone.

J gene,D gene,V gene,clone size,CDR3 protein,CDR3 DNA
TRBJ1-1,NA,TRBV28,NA,CASSPQGGTTEAFF,TGTGCCAGCAGCCCACAGGGCGGAACCACTGAAGCTTTCTTT
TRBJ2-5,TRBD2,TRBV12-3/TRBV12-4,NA,CASRPSGGAGKTQYF,TGTGCCAGCAGGCCTAGCGGGGGGGCCGGGAAGACCCAGTACTTC
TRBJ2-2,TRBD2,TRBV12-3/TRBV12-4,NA,CASSVLAGAGGELFF,TGTGCCAGCAGTGTACTAGCGGGGGCCGGCGGGGAGCTGTTTTTT
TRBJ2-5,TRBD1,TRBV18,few,CASSPGTGETQYF,TGTGCCAGCTCACCAGGGACAGGAGAGACCCAGTACTTC
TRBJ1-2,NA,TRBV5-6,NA,CASSPGREEGYTF,TGTGCCAGCAGCCCCGGACGTGAGGAAGGCTACACCTTC
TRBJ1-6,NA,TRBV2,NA,CASSKGYEGNSPLHF,TGTGCCAGCAGCAAGGGGTATGAGGGTAATTCACCCCTCCACTTT
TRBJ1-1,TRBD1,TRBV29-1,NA,CSVGAGGSAEAFF,TGCAGCGTTGGGGCAGGGGGTTCGGCTGAAGCTTTCTTT
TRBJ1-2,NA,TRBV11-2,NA,CASRNHGRKRYTF,TGTGCCAGCAGGAATCATGGCAGGAAGCGCTACACCTTC
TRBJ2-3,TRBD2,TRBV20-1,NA,CSARPGLAGNTDTQYF,TGCAGTGCTAGACCGGGACTAGCGGGAAACACAGATACGCAGTATTTT
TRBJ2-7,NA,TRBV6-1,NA,CASTEISYEQYF,TGTGCCAGCACAGAGATCAGCTACGAGCAGTACTTC
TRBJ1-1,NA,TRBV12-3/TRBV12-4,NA,CASKAGAWNTEAFF,TGTGCCTCGAAGGCGGGAGCTTGGAACACTGAAGCTTTCTTT
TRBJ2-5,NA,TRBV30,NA,CAGARNRAGETQYF,TGTGCCGGGGCGAGGAATAGGGCTGGGGAGACCCAGTACTTC
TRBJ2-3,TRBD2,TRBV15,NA,CATSFWTSGVVTDTQYF,TGTGCCACCAGCTTCTGGACTAGCGGGGTAGTAACAGATACGCAGTATTTT
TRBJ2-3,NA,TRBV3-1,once,CASSHGPSSTDTQYF,TGTGCCAGCAGCCATGGACCCAGTAGCACAGATACGCAGTATTTT
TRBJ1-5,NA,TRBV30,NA,CAWSVGGPSNQPQHF,TGTGCCTGGAGTGTGGGGGGACCCAGCAATCAGCCCCAGCATTTT
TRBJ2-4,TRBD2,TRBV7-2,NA,CASSLDGGGKNIQYF,TGTGCCAGCAGCTTAGATGGCGGGGGGAAAAACATTCAGTACTTC
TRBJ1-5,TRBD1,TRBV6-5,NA,CASSSSQGNQPQHF,TGTGCCAGCAGTTCCTCACAGGGGAACCAGCCCCAGCATTTT
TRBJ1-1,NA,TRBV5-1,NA,CASSLDSADTEAFF,TGCGCCAGCAGCTTGGACAGTGCCGACACTGAAGCTTTCTTT
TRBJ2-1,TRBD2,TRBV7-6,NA,CASSTTRTSGANEQFF,TGTGCCAGCAGCACTACTAGGACTAGCGGGGCCAATGAGCAGTTCTTC
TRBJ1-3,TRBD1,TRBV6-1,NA,CASRQGPGNTIYF,TGTGCCAGCCGACAGGGACCTGGAAACACCATATATTTT
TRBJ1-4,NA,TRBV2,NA,CASSESRGELFF,TGTGCCAGCAGTGAAAGCAGGGGAGAACTGTTTTTT
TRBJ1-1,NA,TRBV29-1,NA,CSVAPGVRNTEAFF,TGCAGCGTTGCCCCGGGGGTCCGGAACACTGAAGCTTTCTTT
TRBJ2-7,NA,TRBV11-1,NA,CASSPKRPAPGPGPGISYEQYF,TGTGCCAGCAGCCCCAAACGCCCCGCGCCGGGACCGGGCCCTGGGATCTCCTACGAGCAGTACTTC
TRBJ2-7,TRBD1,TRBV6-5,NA,CASSYLGQGAYEQYF,TGTGCCAGCAGTTACCTAGGACAGGGGGCCTACGAGCAGTACTTC
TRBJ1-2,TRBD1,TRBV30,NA,CACTVDRVNGYTF,TGTGCCTGCACCGTGGACAGGGTAAACGGCTACACCTTC
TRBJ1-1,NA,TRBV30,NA,CAWSHGGANTEAFF,TGTGCCTGGAGTCATGGTGGGGCGAACACTGAAGCTTTCTTT
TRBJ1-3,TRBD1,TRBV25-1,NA,CASSDPQGEAGNTIYF,TGTGCCAGCAGTGACCCCCAGGGGGAGGCTGGAAACACCATATATTTT
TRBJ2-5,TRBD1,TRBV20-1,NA,CSATDGTGKETQYF,TGCAGTGCTACTGATGGGACAGGGAAAGAGACCCAGTACTTC
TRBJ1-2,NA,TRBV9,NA,CASSVDLAARYTF,TGTGCCAGCAGCGTAGACCTTGCCGCCCGCTACACCTTC
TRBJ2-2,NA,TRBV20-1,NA,CSARHNRVAGELFF,TGCAGTGCTAGACACAACAGGGTGGCCGGGGAGCTGTTTTTT
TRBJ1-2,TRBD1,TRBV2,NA,CASSVVAGGLGYTF,TGTGCCAGCAGTGTTGTAGCAGGGGGCTTGGGCTACACCTTC
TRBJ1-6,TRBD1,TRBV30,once,CAWAPDRGESPLHF,TGTGCCTGGGCTCCCGACAGGGGGGAATCACCCCTCCACTTT
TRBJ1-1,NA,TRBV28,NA,CASSPAGSGDTEAFF,TGTGCCAGCAGTCCAGCCGGGTCAGGGGACACTGAAGCTTTCTTT